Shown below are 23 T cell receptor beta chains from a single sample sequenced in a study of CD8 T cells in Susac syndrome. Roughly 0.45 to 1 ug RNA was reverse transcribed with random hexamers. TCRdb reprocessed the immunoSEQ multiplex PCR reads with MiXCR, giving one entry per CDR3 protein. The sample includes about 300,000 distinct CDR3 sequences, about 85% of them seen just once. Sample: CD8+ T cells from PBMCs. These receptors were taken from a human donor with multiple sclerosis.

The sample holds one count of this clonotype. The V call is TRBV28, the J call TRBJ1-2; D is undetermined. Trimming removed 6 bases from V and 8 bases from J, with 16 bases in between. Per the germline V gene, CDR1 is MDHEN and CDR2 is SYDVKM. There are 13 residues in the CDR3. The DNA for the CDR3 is TGTGCCAGCAGACCCGGACGGTCTATGGGCTACACCTTC. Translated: CASRPGRSMGYTF.

The CDR3: CATSSTRNNEQFF. Here the CDR3 DNA reads TGTGCCACCAGCAGTACTCGGAACAATGAGCAGTTCTTC. This rearrangement joins TRBV15 to TRBJ2-1; no definite D call. Germline-derived CDR1 and CDR2 are LNHNV and YYDKDF (reference sequence). V lost 3 bases, J lost 5 bases, and 8 bases lay in between. This CDR3 spans 13 amino acids.

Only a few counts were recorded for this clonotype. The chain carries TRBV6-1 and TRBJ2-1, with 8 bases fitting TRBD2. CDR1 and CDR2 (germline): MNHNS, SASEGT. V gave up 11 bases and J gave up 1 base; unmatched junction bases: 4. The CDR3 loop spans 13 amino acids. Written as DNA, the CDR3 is TGTGCCGCGAGCGGGAGTTCCTACAATGAGCAGTTCTTC. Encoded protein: CAASGSSYNEQFF.

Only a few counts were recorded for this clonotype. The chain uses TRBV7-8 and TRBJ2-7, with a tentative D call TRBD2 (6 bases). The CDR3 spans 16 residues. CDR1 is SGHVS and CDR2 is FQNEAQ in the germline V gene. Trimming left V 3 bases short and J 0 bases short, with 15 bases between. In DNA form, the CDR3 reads TGTGCCAGCAGCTTGTTGAATAGCGGCCTCTCCTACGAGCAGTACTTC. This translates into CASSLLNSGLSYEQYF.

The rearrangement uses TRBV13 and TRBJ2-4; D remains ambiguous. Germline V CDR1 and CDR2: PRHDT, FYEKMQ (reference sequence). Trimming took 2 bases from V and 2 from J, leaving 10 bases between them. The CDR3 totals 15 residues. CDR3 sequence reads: CASSLYGQSKNIQYF. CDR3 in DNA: TGTGCCAGCAGCTTATACGGGCAGTCCAAAAACATTCAGTACTTC.

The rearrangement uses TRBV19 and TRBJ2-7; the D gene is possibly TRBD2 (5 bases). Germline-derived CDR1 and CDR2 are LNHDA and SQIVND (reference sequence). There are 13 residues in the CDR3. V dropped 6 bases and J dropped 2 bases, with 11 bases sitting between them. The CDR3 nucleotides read TGTGCCAGTAGCGGGAAAACCCCCTACGAGCAGTACTTC. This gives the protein CASSGKTPYEQYF.

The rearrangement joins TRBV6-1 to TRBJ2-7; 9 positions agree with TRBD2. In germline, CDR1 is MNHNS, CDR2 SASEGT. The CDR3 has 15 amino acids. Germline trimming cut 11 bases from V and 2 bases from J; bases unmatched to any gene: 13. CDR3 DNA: TGTGCCTCCCTCGGGGCTAGCGGGAAAACCTACGAGCAGTACTTC. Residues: CASLGASGKTYEQYF.

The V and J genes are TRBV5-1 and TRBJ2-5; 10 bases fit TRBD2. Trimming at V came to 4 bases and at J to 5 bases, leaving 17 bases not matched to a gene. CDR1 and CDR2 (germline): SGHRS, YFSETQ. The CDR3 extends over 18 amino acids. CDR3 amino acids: CASSPYLAGVLRLETQYF. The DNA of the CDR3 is TGCGCCAGCAGCCCTTATCTAGCGGGAGTTTTAAGGTTGGAGACCCAGTACTTC.

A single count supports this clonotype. CDR3 in DNA: TGTGCCAGCAGCGAGAGCTTAGCGGGAGGCAACACCGGGGAGCTGTTTTTT. This codes for CASSESLAGGNTGELFF. The V and J genes are TRBV9 and TRBJ2-2; 10 positions agree with TRBD2. Per germline, CDR1 SGDLS and CDR2 YYNGEE. V shed 3 bases, J shed 2 bases, and the junction held 7 bases outside the gene matches. The CDR3 has 17 residues.

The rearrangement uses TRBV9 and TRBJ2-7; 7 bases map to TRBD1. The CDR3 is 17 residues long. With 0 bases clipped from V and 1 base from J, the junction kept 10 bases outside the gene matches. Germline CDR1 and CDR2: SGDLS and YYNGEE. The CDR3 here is CASSVAPSQGDSYEQYF. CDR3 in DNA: TGTGCCAGCAGCGTAGCCCCCAGCCAGGGGGATTCCTACGAGCAGTACTTC.

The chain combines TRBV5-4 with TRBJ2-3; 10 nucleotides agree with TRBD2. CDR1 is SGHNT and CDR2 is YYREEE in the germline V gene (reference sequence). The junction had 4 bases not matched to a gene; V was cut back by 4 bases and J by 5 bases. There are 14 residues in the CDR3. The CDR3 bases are TGTGCCAGCAGCCTAGCGGGAGCCTTAGATACGCAGTATTTT. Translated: CASSLAGALDTQYF.

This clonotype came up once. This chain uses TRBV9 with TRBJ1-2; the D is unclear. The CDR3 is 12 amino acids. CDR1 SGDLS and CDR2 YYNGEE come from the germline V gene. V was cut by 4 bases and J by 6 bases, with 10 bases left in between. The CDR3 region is CASSSRWDGYTF. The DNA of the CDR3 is TGTGCCAGCAGCTCTAGGTGGGATGGCTACACCTTC.

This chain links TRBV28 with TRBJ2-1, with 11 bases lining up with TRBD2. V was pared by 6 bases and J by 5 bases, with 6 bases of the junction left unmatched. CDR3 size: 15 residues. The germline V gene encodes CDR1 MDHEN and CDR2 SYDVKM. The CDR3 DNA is TGTGCCAGCAGGGGGGGGACTAGCGGAAACAATGAGCAGTTCTTC. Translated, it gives CASRGGTSGNNEQFF.

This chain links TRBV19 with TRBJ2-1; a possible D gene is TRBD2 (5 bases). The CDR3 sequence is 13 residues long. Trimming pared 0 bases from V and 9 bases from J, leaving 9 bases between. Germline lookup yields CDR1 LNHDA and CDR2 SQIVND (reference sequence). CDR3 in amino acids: CASSIDPGIEQFF. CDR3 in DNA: TGTGCCAGTAGTATAGATCCGGGGATTGAGCAGTTCTTC.

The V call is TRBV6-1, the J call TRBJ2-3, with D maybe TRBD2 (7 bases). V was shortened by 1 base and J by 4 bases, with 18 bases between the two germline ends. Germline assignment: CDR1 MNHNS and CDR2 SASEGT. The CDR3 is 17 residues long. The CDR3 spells CASSEGGGGRVADTQYF. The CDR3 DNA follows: TGTGCCAGCAGTGAAGGGGGGGGCGGGAGAGTCGCAGATACGCAGTATTTT.

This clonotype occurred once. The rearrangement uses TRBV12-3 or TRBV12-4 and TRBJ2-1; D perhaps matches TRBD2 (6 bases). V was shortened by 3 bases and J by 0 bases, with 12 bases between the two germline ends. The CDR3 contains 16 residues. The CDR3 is CASSLGTLSSYNEQFF. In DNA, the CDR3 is TGTGCCAGCAGTTTGGGGACTCTTAGCTCCTACAATGAGCAGTTCTTC.

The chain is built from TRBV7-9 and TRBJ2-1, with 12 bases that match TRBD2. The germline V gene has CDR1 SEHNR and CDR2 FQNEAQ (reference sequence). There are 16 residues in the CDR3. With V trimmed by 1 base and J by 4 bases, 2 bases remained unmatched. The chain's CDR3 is CASSLGLAGVYNEQFF. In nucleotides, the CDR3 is TGTGCCAGCAGCTTAGGACTAGCGGGGGTATACAATGAGCAGTTCTTC.

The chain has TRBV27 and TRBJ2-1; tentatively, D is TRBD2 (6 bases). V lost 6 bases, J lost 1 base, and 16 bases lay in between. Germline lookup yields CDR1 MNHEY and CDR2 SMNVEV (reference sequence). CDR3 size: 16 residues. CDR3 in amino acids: CASSSLTGGSYNEQFF. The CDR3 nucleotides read TGTGCCAGCAGCTCCCTAACCGGAGGGTCCTACAATGAGCAGTTCTTC.

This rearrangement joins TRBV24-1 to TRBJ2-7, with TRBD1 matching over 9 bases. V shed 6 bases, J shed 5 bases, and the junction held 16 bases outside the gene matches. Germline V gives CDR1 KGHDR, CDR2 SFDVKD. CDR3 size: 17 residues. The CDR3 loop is CATSFGLNWTGEDEQYF. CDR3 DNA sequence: TGTGCCACCAGTTTTGGACTCAACTGGACAGGGGAGGACGAGCAGTACTTC.

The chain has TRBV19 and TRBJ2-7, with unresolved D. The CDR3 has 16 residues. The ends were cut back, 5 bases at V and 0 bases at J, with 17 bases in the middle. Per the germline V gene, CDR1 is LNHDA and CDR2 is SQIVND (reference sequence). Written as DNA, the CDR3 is TGTGCCAGTAGTCACCAGGATTACAGATTCTCCTACGAGCAGTACTTC. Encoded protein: CASSHQDYRFSYEQYF.

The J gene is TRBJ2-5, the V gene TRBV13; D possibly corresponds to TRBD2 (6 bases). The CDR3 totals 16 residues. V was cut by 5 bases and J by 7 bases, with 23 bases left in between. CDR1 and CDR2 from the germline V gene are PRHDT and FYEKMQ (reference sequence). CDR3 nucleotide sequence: TGTGCCAGCAGCCCGAGAGAAGCGGGTTCTGTAAGGACCCAGTACTTC. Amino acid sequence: CASSPREAGSVRTQYF. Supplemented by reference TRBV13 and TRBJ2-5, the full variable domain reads AAGVIQSPRHLIKEKRETATLKCYPIPRHDTVYWYQQGPGQDPQFLISFYEKMQSDKGSIPDRFSAQQFSDYHSELNMSSLELGDSALYFCASSPREAGSVRTQYFGPGTRLLVL.

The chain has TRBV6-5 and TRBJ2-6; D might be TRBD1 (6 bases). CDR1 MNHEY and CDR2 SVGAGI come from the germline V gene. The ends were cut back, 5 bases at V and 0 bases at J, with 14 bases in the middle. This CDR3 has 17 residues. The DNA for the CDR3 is TGTGCCAGCAGTCACAGGGATTACAACTCTGGGGCCAACGTCCTGACTTTC. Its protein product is CASSHRDYNSGANVLTF.

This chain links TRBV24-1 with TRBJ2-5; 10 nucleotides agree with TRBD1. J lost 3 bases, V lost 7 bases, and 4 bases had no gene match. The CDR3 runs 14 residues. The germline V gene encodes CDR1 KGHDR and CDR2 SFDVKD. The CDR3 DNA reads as TGTGCCACCAGCATGACAGGGGGCGAAGAGACCCAGTACTTC. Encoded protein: CATSMTGGEETQYF.